The 10 T cell receptor beta chains reported below all come from one sample, sequenced in a study of early T cells in non-severe SARS-CoV-2 infection. TCRdb processed the 5' RACE reads anew with MiXCR; each CDR3 protein has one entry. The sample has over 30,000 distinct CDR3 sequences, 4.1% seen once. Sequences were obtained from whole blood. The source of these receptors is an adult who was a healthcare worker with PCR-confirmed SARS-CoV-2 infection or an uninfected control (not recorded which).

Many counts were recorded for this clonotype. The chain employs TRBV15 and TRBJ2-3, with D possibly being TRBD1 or TRBD2 (6 bases each). The V gene's germline CDR1 is LNHNV and CDR2 YYDKDF (reference sequence). CDR3 length equals 15 residues. Trimming shortened V by 5 bases and J by 2 bases, and 14 bases separated the two germline ends. The CDR3 is CATSFGGSSTDTQYF. Here the CDR3 DNA reads TGTGCCACCAGCTTCGGGGGCTCCTCCACAGATACGCAGTATTTT. The full variable domain, completed using reference TRBV15 and TRBJ2-3, is DAMVIQNPRYQVTQFGKPVTLSCSQTLNHNVMYWYQQKSSQAPKLLFHYYDKDFNNEADTPDNFQSRRPNTSFCFLDIRSPGLGDTAMYLCATSFGGSSTDTQYFGPGTRLTVL.

V is TRBV29-1 and J is TRBJ2-7; D not resolved. Trimming took 6 bases from V and 0 from J, leaving 9 bases between them. The CDR3 length is 12 residues. Germline loops: CDR1 SQVTM, CDR2 ANQGSEA. CDR3 protein: CSVQWDSYEQYF. In nucleotides, the CDR3 is TGCAGCGTCCAATGGGACTCCTACGAGCAGTACTTC.

This clonotype came up many times. The chain carries TRBV18 and TRBJ1-1, with D uncertain. Per germline, CDR1 KGHSH and CDR2 LQKENI. V gave up 3 bases and J gave up 1 base, with 6 bases separating them. CDR3 length: 13 amino acids. CDR3 in amino acids: CASSPKENTEAFF. The CDR3 region has the DNA TGTGCCAGCTCACCGAAGGAGAACACTGAAGCTTTCTTT. The whole variable domain, filled in from reference TRBV18 and TRBJ1-1, reads NAGVMQNPRHLVRRRGQEARLRCSPMKGHSHVYWYRQLPEEGLKFMVYLQKENIIDESGMPKERFSAEFPKEGPSILRIQQVVRGDSAAYFCASSPKENTEAFFGQGTRLTVV.

This clonotype was seen repeatedly, ten times or more. The chain employs TRBV20-1 and TRBJ1-4, with TRBD1 identical over 8 bases. The germline V gene encodes CDR1 DFQATT and CDR2 SNEGSKA (reference sequence). The V gene end was trimmed by 3 bases and the J gene end by 7 bases; junction bases not matched to a gene: 7. The CDR3 extends over 14 amino acids. CDR3 loop: CSARAPQGGEKLFF. In nucleotides, the CDR3 is TGCAGTGCTAGGGCCCCACAGGGGGGTGAAAAACTGTTTTTT.

Comment on this clonotype: This may stem from a read error, because a much larger clone lies one nucleotide away. This chain joins TRBV19 and TRBJ2-5; TRBD2 matches at 12 bases. Germline values: CDR1 LNHDA, CDR2 SQIVND (reference sequence). The CDR3 covers 13 residues. DNA of the CDR3: TGTGCCAGGGGACTAGCGGGCCAAGAGACCCAGCACTTC. It is translated as CARGLAGQETQHF.

This clonotype was seen ten or more times. The chain uses TRBV28 and TRBJ2-7; D not certain. Germline V gives CDR1 MDHEN, CDR2 SYDVKM. Trimming took off 4 bases at V and 4 bases at J, with 14 bases between the two ends. The CDR3 is 14 residues long. The CDR3 region is CASSSPGTPYEQYF. DNA for the CDR3: TGTGCCAGCAGTTCCCCAGGCACACCTTACGAGCAGTACTTC.

Ten or more counts support this clonotype. This chain uses TRBV12-2 with TRBJ2-1; the D segment call TRBD1 is taken from the table without a DNA check. TRBV12-2 corresponds to a pseudogene. The CDR3 is made up of 16 amino acids. Written as DNA, the CDR3 is TGTGCAAGTCGCTTGTCCCGGGACTGGGGGTTGGATGAGCAGTTCTTC. As protein: CASRLSRDWGLDEQFF.

This clonotype was picked up many times. This chain uses TRBV11-2 with TRBJ2-1; 7 bases map to TRBD2. CDR1 is SGHAT and CDR2 is FQNNGV in the germline V gene. This CDR3 comprises 16 residues. Trimming took 3 bases from V and 4 from J; bases not matched to a gene: 9. The CDR3 bases are TGTGCCAGCAGCTTCCTTCCAGCGGGGTCATACAATGAGCAGTTCTTC. Encoded protein: CASSFLPAGSYNEQFF. Based on the CDR3 plus reference TRBV11-2 and TRBJ2-1, the full variable domain is EAGVAQSPRYKIIEKRQSVAFWCNPISGHATLYWYQQILGQGPKLLIQFQNNGVVDDSQLPKDRFSAERLKGVDSTLKIQPAKLEDSAVYLCASSFLPAGSYNEQFFGPGTRLTVL.

This clonotype has a count of ten or more. The chain employs TRBV12-3 or TRBV12-4 and TRBJ2-2; D call uncertain. The CDR3 runs to 13 residues. V gave up 0 bases and J gave up 5 bases, with 4 bases separating them. CDR3 coding DNA: TGTGCCAGCAGTTTAGCGGAGACCGGGGAGCTGTTTTTT. Its protein is CASSLAETGELFF.

This clonotype was recorded at least ten times. This chain uses TRBV9 with TRBJ1-4, with D tentatively TRBD1 (6 bases). V dropped 4 bases and J dropped 8 bases, with 15 bases sitting between them. In germline, CDR1 is SGDLS, CDR2 YYNGEE. CDR3 length equals 14 residues. CDR3 residues: CASSRGGAREKLFF. The CDR3 nucleotides read TGTGCCAGCAGCCGCGGGGGGGCTCGGGAAAAACTGTTTTTT. The entire variable domain, with the rest obtained from reference TRBV9 and TRBJ1-4, is as follows: DSGVTQTPKHLITATGQRVTLRCSPRSGDLSVYWYQQSLDQGLQFLIQYYNGEERAKGNILERFSAQQFPDLHSELNLSSLELGDSALYFCASSRGGAREKLFFGSGTQLSVL.